This T cell receptor (beta chain) is from a study of a mutant IDH1 vaccine in newly diagnosed glioma. Study-level results: Whatever changes occurred in top peripheral T cell clonotypes seemed unrelated to pseudoprogression.

The V and J ends lost 0 bases and 0 bases respectively, with 9 bases between them. The germline CDR1 and CDR2 sequences are SNHLY and FYNNEI. The CDR3 is 16 amino acids. As regards this clone: The antigen is not known.

The time point is: baseline, week 1 (first vaccination visit). Regarding treatment: pre-vaccination baseline after standard-of-care therapy. The method was immunoSEQ multiplex PCR; TCRdb's version includes in-frame clones alone and lacks a portion of them. The sample has about 24,000 clones, 80% to 95% seen once; the top ten hold just over 9%. The receptor was derived from a man aged 25-45 years with glioma. This material consisted of PBMCs, taken from a glioma patient treated with radiotherapy, temozolomide or both. The chain recombines TRBV2 with TRBJ1-5; tentative D call: TRBD1 (6 bases). CDR3 sequence (DNA): TGTGCCAGCAGTGAAGCACAAGGGGGTAGCAATCAGCCCCAGCATTTT. Amino acid sequence: CASSEAQGGSNQPQHF. Full variable domain (missing parts from reference TRBV2 and TRBJ1-5): EPEVTQTPSHQVTQMGQEVILRCVPISNHLYFYWYRQILGQKVEFLVSFYNNEISEKSEIFDDQFSVERPDGSNFTLKIRSTKLEDSAMYFCASSEAQGGSNQPQHFGDGTRLSIL.